Given below is one TCR beta chain in context. This sample was taken from a study of blood T cell repertoires in COVID-19. Study background: Both acute and convalescent COVID-19 samples were obtained from the United States, Italy and Spain. Nucleic acid was either cDNA or gDNA, and it came from T cells, B-cell-depleted T cells, or PBMCs.

Original data processing: Scientists estimated how many nucleated cells there were by amplifying reference gene primers. Libraries were prepared by immunoSEQ multiplex PCR; TCRdb keeps only in-frame clonotypes and omits some of them. V, J and clone size are taken as reported in that table, and D and trimming were inferred from the DNA itself. This table has 100,000 to 150,000 clones, 84% appearing once. J gave up 5 bases and V 4 bases, and 5 bases lay outside the gene matches. Germline V lookup: CDR1 SGDLS, CDR2 YYNGEE. This CDR3 region has 14 residues. The origin of this receptor is a man in his 60s with acute or convalescent COVID-19. The rearrangement links TRBV9 to TRBJ1-4; 7 bases agree with TRBD1. Sequenced sample: peripheral blood. The chain's CDR3 is CASSPGQNNEKLFF. The CDR3, as DNA: TGTGCCAGCAGCCCGGGACAGAACAATGAAAAACTGTTTTTT.